The present entry profiles one T cell receptor (beta chain) with its context. The data are from a study of blood T cell repertoires in COVID-19. The cohort comprised adults aged about 18 to 100 years residing in about two dozen US areas. In the original analysis: Quantification of nucleated cells was approximated via reference gene primer amplification. Profiling relied on immunoSEQ multiplex PCR, and the TCRdb table lists in-frame clones only, not all of them. Clonal size and the V and J genes are those of that table, whereas D and trimming came from the DNA. This table holds about 250,000 clones, roughly 85% found once. The CDR3 extends over 15 amino acids. Germline CDR1 reads LNHDA; CDR2 reads SQIVND (reference sequence). V lost 5 bases, J lost 5 bases, and 7 bases stayed unmatched.

Sequencing input: PBMCs or T cells enriched from blood (not recorded which). The receptor was derived from a woman between 50 and 59 years old with acute COVID-19. The chain joins TRBV19 to TRBJ2-2, with 8 bases identical to TRBD2. CDR3 bases: TGTGCCAGTAGTTCTTTAGCGGGGCAGACCGGGGAGCTGTTTTTT. Encoded protein: CASSSLAGQTGELFF.